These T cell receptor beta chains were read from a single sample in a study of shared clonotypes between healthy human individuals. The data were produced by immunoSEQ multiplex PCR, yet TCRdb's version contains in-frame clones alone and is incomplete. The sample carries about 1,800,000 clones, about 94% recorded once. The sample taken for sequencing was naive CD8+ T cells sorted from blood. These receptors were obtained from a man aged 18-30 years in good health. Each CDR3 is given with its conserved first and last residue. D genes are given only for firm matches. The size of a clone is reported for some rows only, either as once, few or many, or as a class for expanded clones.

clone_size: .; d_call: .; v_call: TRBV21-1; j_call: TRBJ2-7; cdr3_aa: CASSRTGAPGEQYF; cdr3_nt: TGTGCCAGCAGCAGGACAGGGGCCCCGGGCGAGCAGTACTTC
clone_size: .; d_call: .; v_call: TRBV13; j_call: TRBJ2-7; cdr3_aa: CASSTGRVYEQYF; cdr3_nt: TGTGCCAGCAGTACAGGGCGGGTCTACGAGCAGTACTTC
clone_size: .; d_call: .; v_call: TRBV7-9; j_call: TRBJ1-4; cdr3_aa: CASSETATNEKLFF; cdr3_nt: TGTGCCAGCAGTGAGACGGCAACTAATGAAAAACTGTTTTTT
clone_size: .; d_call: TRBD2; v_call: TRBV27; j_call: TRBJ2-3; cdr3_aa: CASSSLAGLTDTQYF; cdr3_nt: TGTGCCAGCAGTTCCCTAGCGGGGCTCACAGATACGCAGTATTTT
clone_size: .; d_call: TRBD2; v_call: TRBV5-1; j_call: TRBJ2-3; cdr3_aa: CASSVRGSGGTDTQYF; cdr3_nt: TGCGCCAGCAGCGTACGGGGTAGCGGGGGGACAGATACGCAGTATTTT
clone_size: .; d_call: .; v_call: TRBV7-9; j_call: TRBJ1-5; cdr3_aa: CASSLAQGEINQPQHF; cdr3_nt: TGTGCCAGCAGCTTAGCTCAAGGCGAGATCAATCAGCCCCAGCATTTT
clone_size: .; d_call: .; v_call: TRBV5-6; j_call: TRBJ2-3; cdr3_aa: CASSTSRGPSTDTQYF; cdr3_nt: TGTGCCAGCAGCACCAGCCGGGGTCCTAGCACAGATACGCAGTATTTT
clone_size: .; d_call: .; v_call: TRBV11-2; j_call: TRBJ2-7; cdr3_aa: CASSQGSFVRPTSYEQYF; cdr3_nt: TGTGCCAGCAGCCAAGGATCATTCGTCAGGCCAACCTCCTACGAGCAGTACTTC
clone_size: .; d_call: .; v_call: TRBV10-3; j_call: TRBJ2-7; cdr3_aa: CAISESSRDEQYF; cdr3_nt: TGTGCCATCAGTGAGTCGAGCAGGGACGAGCAGTACTTC
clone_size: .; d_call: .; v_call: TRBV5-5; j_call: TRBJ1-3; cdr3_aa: CASSLEQAFSGNTIYF; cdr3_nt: TGTGCCAGCAGCTTGGAGCAGGCTTTCTCTGGAAACACCATATATTTT
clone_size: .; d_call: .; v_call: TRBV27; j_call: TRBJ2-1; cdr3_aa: CASSSTGLSYNEQFF; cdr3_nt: TGTGCCAGCAGTTCGACAGGCTTGTCCTACAATGAGCAGTTCTTC
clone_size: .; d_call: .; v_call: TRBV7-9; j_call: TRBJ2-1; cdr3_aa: CASSFDLSSYNEQFF; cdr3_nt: TGTGCCAGCAGCTTTGACCTGAGCTCCTACAATGAGCAGTTCTTC
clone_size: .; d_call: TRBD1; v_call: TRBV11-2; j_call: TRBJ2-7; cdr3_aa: CASQVGQGSYEQYF; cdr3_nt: TGTGCCAGCCAGGTGGGACAGGGATCCTACGAGCAGTACTTC
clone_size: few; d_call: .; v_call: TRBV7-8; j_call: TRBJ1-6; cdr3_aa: CASSPRDENSPLHF; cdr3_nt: TGTGCCAGCAGCCCCCGGGACGAAAATTCACCCCTCCACTTT
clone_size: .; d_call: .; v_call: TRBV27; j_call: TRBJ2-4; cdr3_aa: CASRGDPKNIQYF; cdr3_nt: TGTGCCAGCAGGGGGGACCCCAAAAACATTCAGTACTTC
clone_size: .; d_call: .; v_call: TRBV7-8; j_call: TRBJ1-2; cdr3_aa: CASSSPSWVAGSYGYTF; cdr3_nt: TGTGCCAGCAGCTCCCCATCCTGGGTTGCAGGGTCCTATGGCTACACCTTC
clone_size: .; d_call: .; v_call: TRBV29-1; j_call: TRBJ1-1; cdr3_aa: CSAENTEAFF; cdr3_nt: TGCAGCGCTGAAAACACTGAAGCTTTCTTT
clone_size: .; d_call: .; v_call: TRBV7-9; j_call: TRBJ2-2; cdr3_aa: CASSLTGTPNTGELFF; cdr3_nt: TGTGCCAGCAGCTTAACCGGGACACCGAACACCGGGGAGCTGTTTTTT
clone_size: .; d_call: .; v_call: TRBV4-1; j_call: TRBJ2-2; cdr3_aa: CASSQDTASLYTGELFF; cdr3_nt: TGCGCCAGCAGCCAAGATACGGCTTCGCTATACACCGGGGAGCTGTTTTTT
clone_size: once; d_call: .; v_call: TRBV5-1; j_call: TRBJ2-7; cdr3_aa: CASSLTEDEQYF; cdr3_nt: TGCGCCAGCAGCTTGACTGAGGACGAGCAGTACTTC
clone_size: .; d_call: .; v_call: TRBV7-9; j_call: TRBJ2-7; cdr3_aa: CASSLFPYEQYF; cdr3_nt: TGTGCCAGCAGCTTGTTCCCCTACGAGCAGTACTTC
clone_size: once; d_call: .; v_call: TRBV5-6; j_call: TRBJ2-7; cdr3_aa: CASSLSYSYEQYF; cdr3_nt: TGTGCCAGCAGCCTGAGTTACTCCTACGAGCAGTACTTC
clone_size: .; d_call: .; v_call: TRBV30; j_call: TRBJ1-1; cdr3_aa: CAWGRSRTTVNTEAFF; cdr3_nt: TGTGCCTGGGGAAGGTCTAGGACTACTGTGAACACTGAAGCTTTCTTT
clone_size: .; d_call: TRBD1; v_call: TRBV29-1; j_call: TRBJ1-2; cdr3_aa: CSAEGTGGAPNYGYTF; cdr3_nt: TGCAGCGCCGAAGGGACAGGGGGCGCGCCTAACTATGGCTACACCTTC
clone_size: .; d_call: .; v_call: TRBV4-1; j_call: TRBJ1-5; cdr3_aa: CASSQDRAGSGNQPQHF; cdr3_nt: TGCGCCAGCAGCCAAGATCGGGCGGGGAGTGGCAATCAGCCCCAGCATTTT
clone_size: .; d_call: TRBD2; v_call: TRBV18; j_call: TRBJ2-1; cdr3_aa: CASSPDPSGGGREQFF; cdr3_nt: TGTGCCAGCTCACCAGATCCTAGCGGGGGGGGAAGAGAGCAGTTCTTC
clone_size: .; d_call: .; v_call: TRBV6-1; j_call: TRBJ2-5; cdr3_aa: CASSEQYQETQYF; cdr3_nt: TGTGCCAGCAGCGAGCAGTACCAAGAGACCCAGTACTTC
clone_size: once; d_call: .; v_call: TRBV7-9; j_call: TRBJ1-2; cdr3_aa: CASSQGTGGYTF; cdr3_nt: TGTGCCAGCAGTCAGGGTACCGGTGGCTACACCTTC
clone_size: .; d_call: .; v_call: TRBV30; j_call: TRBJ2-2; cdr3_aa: CAWSVPYWTANTGELFF; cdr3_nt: TGTGCCTGGAGTGTACCTTATTGGACAGCGAACACCGGGGAGCTGTTTTTT
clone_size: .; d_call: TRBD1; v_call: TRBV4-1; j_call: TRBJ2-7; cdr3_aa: CASRSGGSSYEQYF; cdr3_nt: TGCGCCAGCAGATCAGGGGGAAGCTCCTACGAGCAGTACTTC
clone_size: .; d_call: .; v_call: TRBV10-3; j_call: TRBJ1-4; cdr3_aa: CASRKDNEKLFF; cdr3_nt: TGTGCCAGCCGTAAAGATAATGAAAAACTGTTTTTT
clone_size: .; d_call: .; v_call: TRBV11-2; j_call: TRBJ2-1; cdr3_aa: CASSLLPGNEQFF; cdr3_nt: TGTGCCAGCAGCTTACTTCCTGGCAATGAGCAGTTCTTC
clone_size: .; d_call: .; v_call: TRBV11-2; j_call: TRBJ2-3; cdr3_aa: CASSPGSTDTQYF; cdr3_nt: TGTGCCAGCAGCCCAGGGAGCACAGATACGCAGTATTTT
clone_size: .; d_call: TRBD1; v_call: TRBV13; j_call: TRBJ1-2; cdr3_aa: CASSLLGGAVNHYGYTF; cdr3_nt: TGTGCCAGCAGCCTTCTAGGGGGCGCAGTAAATCACTATGGCTACACCTTC
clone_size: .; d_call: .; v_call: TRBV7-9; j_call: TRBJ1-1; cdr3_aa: CASSSTGAVTEAFF; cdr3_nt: TGTGCCAGCAGCTCGACAGGTGCCGTCACTGAAGCTTTCTTT
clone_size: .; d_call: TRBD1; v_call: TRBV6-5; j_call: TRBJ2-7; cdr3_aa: CASSYYQGAYEQYF; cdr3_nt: TGTGCCAGCAGTTACTACCAGGGGGCCTACGAGCAGTACTTC
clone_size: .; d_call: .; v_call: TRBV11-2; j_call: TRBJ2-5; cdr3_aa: CASSSPWGQETQYF; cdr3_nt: TGTGCCAGCAGCTCGCCCTGGGGGCAAGAGACCCAGTACTTC
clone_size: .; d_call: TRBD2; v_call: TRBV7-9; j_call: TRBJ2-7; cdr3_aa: CASSPPPGTSIMEQYF; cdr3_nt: TGTGCCAGCAGCCCGCCCCCCGGGACTAGTATTATGGAGCAGTACTTC
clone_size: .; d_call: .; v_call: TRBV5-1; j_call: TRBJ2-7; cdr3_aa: CASSFAVYHEQYF; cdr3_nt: TGCGCCAGCAGCTTTGCTGTTTACCACGAGCAGTACTTC
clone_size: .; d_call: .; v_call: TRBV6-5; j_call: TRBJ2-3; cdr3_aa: CASSPSYYTDTQYF; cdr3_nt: TGTGCCAGCAGCCCTTCTTACTACACAGATACGCAGTATTTT
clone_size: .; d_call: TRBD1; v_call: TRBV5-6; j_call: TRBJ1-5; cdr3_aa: CASSLAGTGDNQPQHF; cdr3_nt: TGTGCCAGCAGCTTGGCCGGGACAGGGGACAATCAGCCCCAGCATTTT
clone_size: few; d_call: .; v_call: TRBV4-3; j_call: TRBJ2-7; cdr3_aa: CASSQDQTYEQYF; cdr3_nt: TGCGCCAGCAGCCAAGATCAGACCTACGAGCAGTACTTC
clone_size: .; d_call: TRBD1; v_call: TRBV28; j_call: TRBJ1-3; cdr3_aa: CASYPRVLRVDRGLFGNTIYF; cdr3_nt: TGTGCCAGCTATCCCCGAGTTCTGCGGGTCGACAGGGGGCTTTTTGGAAACACCATATATTTT
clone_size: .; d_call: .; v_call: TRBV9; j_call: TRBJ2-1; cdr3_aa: CASSPSFSYNEQFF; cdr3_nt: TGTGCCAGCAGCCCTTCTTTCTCCTACAATGAGCAGTTCTTC
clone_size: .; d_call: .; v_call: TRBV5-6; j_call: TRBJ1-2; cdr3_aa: CASSFDPGEGYTF; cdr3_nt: TGTGCCAGCAGCTTCGACCCAGGGGAGGGCTACACCTTC
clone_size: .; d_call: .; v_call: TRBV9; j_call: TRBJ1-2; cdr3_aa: CASSPSGEHGTNYGYTF; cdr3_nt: TGTGCCAGCAGCCCGAGCGGAGAACACGGTACTAACTATGGCTACACCTTC
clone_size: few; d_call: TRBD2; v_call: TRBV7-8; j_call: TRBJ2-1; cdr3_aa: CASSLIAGSYNEQFF; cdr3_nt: TGTGCCAGCAGCTTAATAGCGGGGTCCTACAATGAGCAGTTCTTC
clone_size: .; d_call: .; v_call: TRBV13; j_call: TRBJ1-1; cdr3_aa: CASSPPTRNTEAFF; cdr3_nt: TGTGCCAGCAGCCCACCGACAAGGAACACTGAAGCTTTCTTT
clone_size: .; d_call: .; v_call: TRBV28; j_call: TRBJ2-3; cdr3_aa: CATRWGDTQYF; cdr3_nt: TGTGCCACCAGGTGGGGGGACACGCAGTATTTT
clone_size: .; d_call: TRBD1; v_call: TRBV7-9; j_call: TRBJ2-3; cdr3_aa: CASSSGQIEADTQYF; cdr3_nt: TGTGCCAGCAGCTCGGGACAGATTGAAGCAGATACGCAGTATTTT
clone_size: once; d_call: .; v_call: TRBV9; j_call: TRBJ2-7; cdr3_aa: CASSPWGLSYEQYF; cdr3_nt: TGTGCCAGCAGCCCATGGGGACTTTCCTACGAGCAGTACTTC
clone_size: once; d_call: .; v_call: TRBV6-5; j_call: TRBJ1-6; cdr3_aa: CASSSNSPLHF; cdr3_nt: TGTGCCAGCAGTTCGAATTCACCCCTCCACTTT
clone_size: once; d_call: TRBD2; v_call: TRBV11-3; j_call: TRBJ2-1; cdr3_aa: CASSTTSASSYNEQFF; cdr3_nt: TGTGCCAGCAGCACGACTAGCGCGAGCTCCTACAATGAGCAGTTCTTC